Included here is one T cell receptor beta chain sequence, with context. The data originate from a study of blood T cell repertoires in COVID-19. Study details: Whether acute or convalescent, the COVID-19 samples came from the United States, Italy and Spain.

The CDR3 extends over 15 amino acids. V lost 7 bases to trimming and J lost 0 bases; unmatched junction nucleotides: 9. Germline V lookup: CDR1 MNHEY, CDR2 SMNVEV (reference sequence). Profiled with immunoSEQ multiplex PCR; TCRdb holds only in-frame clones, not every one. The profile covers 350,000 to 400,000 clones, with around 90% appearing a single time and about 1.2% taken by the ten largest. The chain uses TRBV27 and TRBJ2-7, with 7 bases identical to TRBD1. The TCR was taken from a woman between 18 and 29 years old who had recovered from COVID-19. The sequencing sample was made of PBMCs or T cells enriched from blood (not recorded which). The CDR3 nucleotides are TGTGCCAGCACCGAAGGGGCAGGGGGCTCCTACGAGCAGTACTTC. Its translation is CASTEGAGGSYEQYF.